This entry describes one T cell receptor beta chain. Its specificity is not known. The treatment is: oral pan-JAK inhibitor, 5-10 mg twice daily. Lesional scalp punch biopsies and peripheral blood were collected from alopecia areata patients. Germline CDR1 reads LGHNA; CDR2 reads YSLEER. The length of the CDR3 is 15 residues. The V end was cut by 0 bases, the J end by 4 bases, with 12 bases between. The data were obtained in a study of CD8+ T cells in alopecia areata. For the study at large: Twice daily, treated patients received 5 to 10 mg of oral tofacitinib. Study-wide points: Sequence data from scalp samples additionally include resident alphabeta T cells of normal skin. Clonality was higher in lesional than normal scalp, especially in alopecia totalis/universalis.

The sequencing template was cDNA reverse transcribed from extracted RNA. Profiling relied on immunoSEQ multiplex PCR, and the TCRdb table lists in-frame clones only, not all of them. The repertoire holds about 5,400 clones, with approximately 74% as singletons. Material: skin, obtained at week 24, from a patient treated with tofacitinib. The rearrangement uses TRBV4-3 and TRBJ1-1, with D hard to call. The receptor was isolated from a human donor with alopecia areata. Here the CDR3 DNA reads TGCGCCAGCAGCCAAGATCTGGGTATGGGCACTGAAGCTTTCTTT. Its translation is CASSQDLGMGTEAFF.